This T cell receptor beta chain was profiled in a study of blood T cell repertoires in COVID-19. Study context: The United States, Italy and Spain provided the acute and convalescent COVID-19 samples. From T cells, B-cell-depleted T cells, or PBMCs came the material, which was cDNA or gDNA.

Clones were read by immunoSEQ multiplex PCR, and TCRdb kept only the in-frame ones, dropping some. Of over 150,000 clones in the sample, about 90% were seen once. Which cohort a participant joined came from the clinical history participants gave. The study counted Cohort 3 donors as recovered given two negative PCRs, clearance, or symptom resolution. CDR3 length equals 15 residues. Germline V gene data show CDR1 as SGHAT and CDR2 as FQNNGV. V was shortened by 7 bases and J by 1 base, with 16 bases between the two germline ends. The sample consisted of PBMCs or T cells enriched from blood (not recorded which). The source is a woman aged 25 to 39 who had recovered from COVID-19. The V and J genes are TRBV11-2 and TRBJ1-1; a possible D gene is TRBD1 (5 bases). The CDR3 bases are TGTGCCAGCACCTCCGGGTGGGGCACGAACACTGAAGCTTTCTTT. Protein sequence: CASTSGWGTNTEAFF.